These T cell receptor beta chains were read from a single sample in a study of cytomegalovirus exposure and HLA in healthy donors. TCRdb's table, derived via immunoSEQ multiplex PCR, lists solely in-frame clones and lacks some. The data hold around 100,000 clones, with around two thirds observed a single time. The source material was PBMCs. The origin of the receptors is a man younger than 40 in good health and CMV-seronegative. The CDR3 runs from the conserved cysteine through the conserved F or W. D genes are given only for firm matches. A clone size is listed for some rows: how often the clone was seen (once, few, many), or a class if it is expanded.

clone size	J gene	D gene	V gene	CDR3 protein
few	TRBJ1-4	.	TRBV30	CAGEGIRGEKLFF
.	TRBJ1-4	.	TRBV5-1	CASSLNNRAASEKLFF
.	TRBJ2-3	.	TRBV5-1	CASSLGGHQDTQYF
.	TRBJ2-7	.	TRBV9	CASSVAGYTSYEQYF
once	TRBJ1-2	.	TRBV18	CTSSPDSTNYGYTF
.	.	.	TRBV15	CATSRAMLNEQYF
.	TRBJ2-5	TRBD1	TRBV6-6	CASSRTGGRETQYF
.	TRBJ1-3	.	TRBV2	CASSRLDSSGNTIYF
few	TRBJ1-6	TRBD1	TRBV19	CASSTGTGERTPLHF
.	TRBJ2-5	.	TRBV7-9	CASSLEQTQYF
.	TRBJ1-3	.	TRBV11-3	CASSLQYGNTIYF
once	TRBJ1-1	.	TRBV12-5	CASGLVMGRWTEAFF
.	.	.	TRBV10-3	CAISEEGRSYEQYF
.	TRBJ2-7	TRBD1	TRBV29-1	CSVEDRDRGPYEQYF
few	TRBJ2-2	.	TRBV11-3	CASSPEGAGELFF
.	TRBJ1-1	TRBD1	TRBV7-9	CASSVPGQGAEAFF
.	TRBJ2-5	TRBD1	TRBV6-6	CASSYGTGGPETQYF
.	TRBJ2-1	TRBD2	TRBV13	CASSGLAGVYNEQFF
.	TRBJ1-2	.	TRBV18	CASSPNPTALNYGYTF
.	TRBJ2-1	.	TRBV27	CASSFDSNEQFF
.	TRBJ2-7	.	TRBV23-1	CASKLMAGHEQYF
.	TRBJ1-5	.	TRBV4-1	CASSQAGGPDNQPQHF
.	TRBJ1-2	TRBD1	TRBV6-6	CASSSGTGMGGYTF
.	TRBJ1-2	TRBD1	TRBV11-2	CASSSTGTGKFGYTF
once	TRBJ1-1	TRBD1	TRBV6-5	CASSRQGGNTEAFF
.	TRBJ2-5	TRBD2	TRBV12-5	CASGYLTSGRNRTQYF
few	TRBJ2-2	TRBD1	TRBV25-1	CASSPLRTGVGELFF
once	TRBJ2-7	TRBD1	TRBV25-1	CASSGSTGVDYEQYF
.	TRBJ2-2	TRBD1	TRBV28	CASSLPRDRGGRELFF